The present entry profiles one T cell receptor beta chain with its context. What it binds is not known. Mouse germline and gene names are used. Coverage ceases 1 residue before the CDR3 finishes, and the germline J gene fills in the end. The sample is drawn from a study of tissue T cells after allogeneic stem cell transplantation. Method: immunoSEQ multiplex PCR; TCRdb's copy keeps in-frame clones and lacks some. Of around 50,000 clones listed, 73% are singletons. The germline V gene has CDR1 SGHND and CDR2 FRSKSL. The CDR3 is made up of 12 amino acids. Trimming removed 5 bases from V and 3 bases from J, with 6 bases in between. Study-level points and caveats: In patients and mice, blood and spleen missed much of tissue repertoire. Anatomically similar tissues had similar TCR repertoires within each patient.

J is TRBJ2-3 and V is TRBV15; TRBD1 is a possible D gene (5 bases). The origin of this receptor is a pool of C57BL/6 mice in good health. The material sequenced was sorted cells pooled from one or two spleens. CDR3 residues: CASSRQAETLYF. The DNA read from the CDR3 is TGTGCCAGCAGTCGACAGGCAGAAACGCTGTAT.